What follows are 29 T cell receptor beta chains derived from one specimen sequenced in a study of T cell clonotyping in hematopoietic cell transplantation. The assay was immunoSEQ multiplex PCR, and TCRdb's table has in-frame clones only and misses some. Of over 7,000 clones in the sample, roughly 76% were seen once. Here the sequenced sample was peripheral blood mononuclear cells, taken 180 days after allogeneic stem cell transplant. All receptors derive from a female patient aged 50-59 years who had an allogeneic stem cell transplant from an unrelated donor, so the T cells may come from the graft donor. Some clones in this sample may be carry-over from other donors' samples.

This rearrangement joins TRBV30 to TRBJ1-5; D ambiguous. Trimming left V 1 base short and J 6 bases short, with 13 bases between. This CDR3 is built from 14 residues. Per the germline V gene, CDR1 is GTSNPN and CDR2 is SVGIG (reference sequence). CDR3 residues: CAWSDSRGGQPQHF. In DNA, the CDR3 is TGTGCCTGGAGTGATAGCAGAGGAGGTCAGCCCCAGCATTTT. Based on the CDR3 plus reference TRBV30 and TRBJ1-5, the full variable domain is SQTIHQWPATLVQPVGSPLSLECTVEGTSNPNLYWYRQAAGRGLQLLFYSVGIGQISSEVPQNLSASRPQDRQFILSSKKLLLSDSGFYLCAWSDSRGGQPQHFGDGTRLSIL.

The chain combines TRBV4-1 with TRBJ1-5; the D is unclear. The CDR3 runs 18 residues. Germline CDR1 reads MGHRA; CDR2 reads YSYEKL. Trimming shortened V by 0 bases and J by 3 bases, and 18 bases separated the two germline ends. DNA for the CDR3: TGCGCCAGCAGCCAAGAAGCCGGTTATCTAACCCCCAATCAGCCCCAGCATTTT. Residues: CASSQEAGYLTPNQPQHF.

V is TRBV9 and J is TRBJ2-1; 7 nucleotides line up with TRBD1. Germline values: CDR1 SGDLS, CDR2 YYNGEE. The CDR3 totals 15 residues. V lost 2 bases to trimming and J lost 4 bases; unmatched junction nucleotides: 6. CDR3 amino acids: CASSVSGQHYNEQFF. The CDR3 DNA reads as TGTGCCAGCAGCGTTTCGGGACAGCATTACAATGAGCAGTTCTTC.

Written as DNA, the CDR3 is TGTGCCACACAGAACAGCTACTACGAGCAGTACTTC. This sequence encodes CATQNSYYEQYF. This chain links TRBV25-1 with TRBJ2-7; D is unclear. The CDR3 extends over 12 amino acids. V lost 10 bases, J lost 3 bases, and 13 bases lay in between. Germline V gene lookup returns CDR1 MGHDK and CDR2 SYGVNS.

The rearrangement uses TRBV30 and TRBJ2-7; D unresolved. The CDR3 runs to 15 residues. Trimming stripped 0 bases from V and 4 bases from J, with 16 bases between. Germline loops: CDR1 GTSNPN, CDR2 SVGIG (reference sequence). The CDR3 DNA reads as TGTGCCTGGAGTGTACGAATGAATCAGGTTTACGAGCAGTACTTC. Translated: CAWSVRMNQVYEQYF.

The V gene is TRBV29-1, the J gene TRBJ1-2, with D perhaps matching TRBD1 (6 bases). Germline V gene data show CDR1 as SQVTM and CDR2 as ANQGSEA. Trimming cost V 5 bases and J 4 bases, with 17 bases left between them. This CDR3 has 14 residues. CDR3 sequence: CSVPWTEVSYGYTF. The CDR3 bases are TGCAGCGTTCCCTGGACAGAGGTATCCTATGGCTACACCTTC.

The chain combines TRBV28 with TRBJ1-2; the D gene is possibly TRBD1 (5 bases). The V end lost 3 bases, the J end lost 3 bases, and 8 bases lay between the germline ends. The length of the CDR3 is 13 residues. Germline V gives CDR1 MDHEN, CDR2 SYDVKM. CDR3 loop: CASSFGGYYGYTF. The CDR3 DNA follows: TGTGCCAGCAGTTTTGGGGGGTACTATGGCTACACCTTC.

The rearrangement links TRBV15 to TRBJ1-5, with a weak D call TRBD1 (5 bases). Germline assignment: CDR1 LNHNV and CDR2 YYDKDF (reference sequence). Deletions cut 4 bases from V and 2 bases from J, with 15 bases between. This CDR3 is built from 16 residues. The CDR3 region has the DNA TGTGCCACCAGCAATGCGGGGGGAGGAGGCAATCAGCCCCAGCATTTT. Translating gives CATSNAGGGGNQPQHF.

This sequence joins TRBV11-3 and TRBJ1-1; TRBD1 might be the D (5 bases). Germline lookup yields CDR1 SGHNT and CDR2 YENEEA. Between the trimmed V and J ends, which lost 5 bases and 8 bases, there was a span of 9 bases. This CDR3 has 11 residues. CDR3 sequence (DNA): TGTGCCAGCAGCACCTGGACAGAAGCTTTCTTT. This encodes CASSTWTEAFF.

The V gene is TRBV9, the J gene TRBJ2-3; D is ambiguous. The CDR3 sequence is 15 residues long. Germline V gives CDR1 SGDLS, CDR2 YYNGEE. V was pared by 0 bases and J by 2 bases, with 10 bases between. CDR3 protein: CASSVGASYTDTQYF. CDR3 bases: TGTGCCAGCAGCGTAGGGGCCTCATACACAGATACGCAGTATTTT. The complete variable domain, with remaining parts taken from reference TRBV9 and TRBJ2-3, reads DSGVTQTPKHLITATGQRVTLRCSPRSGDLSVYWYQQSLDQGLQFLIQYYNGEERAKGNILERFSAQQFPDLHSELNLSSLELGDSALYFCASSVGASYTDTQYFGPGTRLTVL.

The chain links TRBV7-9 to TRBJ2-5; the D gene is possibly TRBD1 (6 bases). V gave up 4 bases and J gave up 1 base, with 10 bases separating them. CDR3 size: 14 residues. Germline assignment: CDR1 SEHNR and CDR2 FQNEAQ (reference sequence). CDR3 loop: CASSSEGVQETQYF. CDR3 nucleotide sequence: TGTGCCAGCAGCTCAGAGGGGGTCCAAGAGACCCAGTACTTC.

The chain carries TRBV6-6 and TRBJ1-1; perhaps TRBD1 as D (5 bases). The V and J ends lost 4 bases and 9 bases respectively, with 15 bases between them. Germline lookup yields CDR1 MNHNY and CDR2 SVGAGI (reference sequence). The CDR3 is made up of 13 amino acids. CDR3 DNA: TGTGCCAGCAGTTGGAGGGCCGACAGCCAAGCTTTCTTT. Its translation is CASSWRADSQAFF.

The CDR3 loop reads CASSSLTGQPGELFF. CDR3 in DNA: TGTGCCAGCAGCTCTTTAACGGGACAACCCGGGGAGCTGTTTTTT. This rearrangement joins TRBV5-4 to TRBJ2-2; TRBD1 is a possible D gene (6 bases). Germline CDR1 SGHNT, CDR2 YYREEE (reference sequence). V was shortened by 3 bases and J by 6 bases, with 15 bases between the two germline ends. The CDR3 extends over 15 amino acids. Full variable domain (rest looked up from reference TRBV5-4 and TRBJ2-2): ETGVTQSPTHLIKTRGQQVTLRCSSQSGHNTVSWYQQALGQGPQFIFQYYREEENGRGNFPPRFSGLQFPNYSSELNVNALELDDSALYLCASSSLTGQPGELFFGEGSRLTVL.

The chain couples TRBV7-2 to TRBJ2-1, with D perhaps TRBD1 (6 bases). The germline CDR1 and CDR2 sequences are SGHTA and FQGNSA. V lost 5 bases to trimming and J lost 3 bases, with 11 bases between them. CDR3 length: 14 amino acids. The CDR3 is CASSVGQLYNEQFF. The CDR3 nucleotides are TGTGCCAGCAGCGTCGGACAGCTCTACAATGAGCAGTTCTTC.

The rearrangement uses TRBV6-6 and TRBJ2-5, with D perhaps matching TRBD2 (5 bases). The DNA matches TRBJ2-7 better at its end, which makes the J call doubtful. The CDR3 consists of 14 residues. Per germline, CDR1 MNHNY and CDR2 SVGAGI (reference sequence). In DNA, the CDR3 is TGTGCCAGCAGCATGTTGGCGGAGGCCTACGAGCAGTACTTC. This gives the protein CASSMLAEAYEQYF.

This clone showed up just a few times. This rearrangement joins TRBV7-9 to TRBJ1-2; TRBD1 aligns across 8 bases. V lost 4 bases, J lost 7 bases, and 11 bases stayed unmatched. The CDR3 has 15 residues. CDR1 and CDR2 from the germline V gene are SEHNR and FQNEAQ (reference sequence). The CDR3 bases are TGTGCCAGCAGCTCTGCAGACGACAGGGGTAGTGGCTACACCTTC. It yields the protein CASSSADDRGSGYTF.

This rearrangement joins TRBV19 to TRBJ1-2; 7 positions match TRBD1. V was clipped by 6 bases and J by 2 bases; unmatched bases: 6. Germline V gives CDR1 LNHDA, CDR2 SQIVND (reference sequence). The CDR3 has 14 amino acids. In DNA, the CDR3 is TGTGCCAGTAGCCTGGGACAGATCAACTATGGCTACACCTTC. As protein: CASSLGQINYGYTF.

The CDR3 region is CATSKGTGLNYGYTF. DNA for the CDR3: TGTGCCACCAGCAAGGGGACAGGGCTTAACTATGGCTACACCTTC. V and J are TRBV15 and TRBJ1-2; 9 bases agree with TRBD1. Germline CDR1 is LNHNV and CDR2 is YYDKDF (reference sequence). CDR3 size: 15 residues. V was clipped by 4 bases and J by 1 base; unmatched bases: 4. Combining the CDR3 with reference TRBV15 and TRBJ1-2 gives the whole variable domain DAMVIQNPRYQVTQFGKPVTLSCSQTLNHNVMYWYQQKSSQAPKLLFHYYDKDFNNEADTPDNFQSRRPNTSFCFLDIRSPGLGDTAMYLCATSKGTGLNYGYTFGSGTRLTVV.

This chain uses TRBV11-2 with TRBJ2-2; 10 bases are a match to TRBD2. Trimming took 3 bases from V and 4 from J; bases not matched to a gene: 8. Germline V gives CDR1 SGHAT, CDR2 FQNNGV. CDR3 length equals 17 residues. The CDR3 DNA follows: TGTGCCAGCAGCTTCGGGCTAGCGGGAGAGTCCACCGGGGAGCTGTTTTTT. Amino acid sequence: CASSFGLAGESTGELFF.

V usage is TRBV5-6 and J usage is TRBJ2-7; 8 positions agree with TRBD2. The CDR3 is made up of 15 amino acids. V dropped 3 bases and J dropped 4; count of bases not matched to a gene: 9. Looked up from germline, CDR1 is SGHDT and CDR2 is YYEEEE. CDR3 in amino acids: CASSSPPSGRYEQYF. The CDR3 DNA reads as TGTGCCAGCAGCTCCCCACCGAGCGGGAGATACGAGCAGTACTTC.

Points on this clone: At one of its ends the junction is not consistent with the germline gene, which may arise from a read error. The chain is built from TRBV5-4 and TRBJ2-7; D is tentatively TRBD1 or TRBD2 (5 bases each). Germline V gives CDR1 SGHNT, CDR2 YYREEE (reference sequence). The CDR3 has 13 amino acids. The CDR3: CASSWDGSYEQHF. The CDR3 region has the DNA TGTGCCAGCAGCTGGGACGGCTCCTACGAGCAGCACTTC.

This clone was observed a few times. The V and J genes are TRBV29-1 and TRBJ2-5; 7 positions match TRBD1. The CDR3 sequence is 13 residues long. Germline V gene data show CDR1 as SQVTM and CDR2 as ANQGSEA. The trim removed 4 bases at V and 2 bases at J, leaving 4 bases unmatched. The CDR3 is CSVAPGQQETQYF. CDR3 DNA: TGCAGCGTTGCCCCGGGACAGCAAGAGACCCAGTACTTC. Looking up the rest from reference TRBV29-1 and TRBJ2-5 gives the full variable domain: SAVISQKPSRDICQRGTSLTIQCQVDSQVTMMFWYRQQPGQSLTLIATANQGSEATYESGFVIDKFPISRPNLTFSTLTVSNMSPEDSSIYLCSVAPGQQETQYFGPGTRLLVL.

The genes are TRBV5-1 and TRBJ1-1; no clear D gene. Trimming took 3 bases from V and 0 from J, leaving 12 bases between them. Germline V lookup: CDR1 SGHRS, CDR2 YFSETQ. The CDR3 loop spans 15 amino acids. This CDR3 is CASSSKLSMNTEAFF. For the CDR3, the DNA is TGCGCCAGCAGCTCCAAATTATCCATGAACACTGAAGCTTTCTTT.

The genes are TRBV9 and TRBJ1-6; D possibly corresponds to TRBD1 (5 bases). Trimming cost V 5 bases and J 7 bases, with 7 bases left between them. CDR3 length equals 12 residues. Germline assignment: CDR1 SGDLS and CDR2 YYNGEE. CDR3 in amino acids: CASSGQNSPLHF. The CDR3 DNA reads TGTGCCAGCAGTGGACAAAATTCACCCCTCCACTTT.

The chain uses TRBV6-5 and TRBJ1-2, with 10 bases that match TRBD1. The germline V gene has CDR1 MNHEY and CDR2 SVGAGI. The CDR3 contains 13 residues. After removal of 5 bases from V and 8 bases from J, the junction contained 5 bases not matched to a gene. CDR3 protein: CASSGTGVRGYTF. CDR3 DNA: TGTGCCAGCAGTGGGACAGGGGTTCGCGGCTACACCTTC.

Here the CDR3 reads CASSLDPSPNYGYTF. CDR3 DNA: TGTGCCAGCAGCTTGGACCCGTCCCCTAACTATGGCTACACCTTC. This chain links TRBV5-4 with TRBJ1-2, with D unclear. The germline CDR1 and CDR2 sequences are SGHNT and YYREEE (reference sequence). V lost 0 bases and J lost 0, with 9 bases in between. This CDR3 is 15 amino acids long.

The chain carries TRBV27 and TRBJ1-1, with D unresolved. The ends were cut back, 6 bases at V and 4 bases at J, with 18 bases in the middle. The CDR3 covers 15 residues. Looked up from germline, CDR1 is MNHEY and CDR2 is SMNVEV (reference sequence). The CDR3 DNA follows: TGTGCCAGCAGCTCGATTAGTCCGGGTTTCACTGAAGCTTTCTTT. Its translation is CASSSISPGFTEAFF.

The rearrangement uses TRBV6-5 and TRBJ2-3, with D hard to call. Germline loops: CDR1 MNHEY, CDR2 SVGAGI. The CDR3 totals 14 residues. The V end lost 3 bases, the J end lost 4 bases, and 11 bases lay between the germline ends. CDR3 DNA: TGTGCCAGCAGTTATCCTGGGCTTGCAGATACGCAGTATTTT. Its protein is CASSYPGLADTQYF.

This clone was seen just once. The rearrangement links TRBV27 to TRBJ2-1; 11 bases agree with TRBD2. Looked up from germline, CDR1 is MNHEY and CDR2 is SMNVEV (reference sequence). J lost 7 bases, V lost 3 bases, and 5 bases had no gene match. The length of the CDR3 is 15 residues. The CDR3 protein is CASSFSGGASNEQFF. CDR3 DNA sequence: TGTGCCAGCAGTTTTAGCGGGGGGGCGTCAAATGAGCAGTTCTTC.